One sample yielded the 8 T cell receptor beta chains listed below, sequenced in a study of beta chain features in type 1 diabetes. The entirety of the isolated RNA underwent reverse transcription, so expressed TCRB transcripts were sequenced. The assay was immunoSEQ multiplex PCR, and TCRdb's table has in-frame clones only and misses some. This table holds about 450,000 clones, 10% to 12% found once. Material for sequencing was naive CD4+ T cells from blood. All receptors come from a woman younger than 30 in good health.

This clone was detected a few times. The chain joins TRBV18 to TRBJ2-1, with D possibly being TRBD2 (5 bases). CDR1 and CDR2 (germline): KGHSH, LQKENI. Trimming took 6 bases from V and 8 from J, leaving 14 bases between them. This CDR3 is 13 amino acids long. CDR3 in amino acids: CASSLSRADEQFF. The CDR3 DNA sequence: TGTGCCAGCTCGCTATCGAGGGCAGATGAGCAGTTCTTC.

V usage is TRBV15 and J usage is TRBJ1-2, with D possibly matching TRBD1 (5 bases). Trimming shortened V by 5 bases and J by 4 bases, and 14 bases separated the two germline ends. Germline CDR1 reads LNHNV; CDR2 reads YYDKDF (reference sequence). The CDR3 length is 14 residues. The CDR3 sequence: CATSVRTQTYGYTF. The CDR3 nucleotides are TGTGCCACCAGCGTTCGGACACAGACCTATGGCTACACCTTC.

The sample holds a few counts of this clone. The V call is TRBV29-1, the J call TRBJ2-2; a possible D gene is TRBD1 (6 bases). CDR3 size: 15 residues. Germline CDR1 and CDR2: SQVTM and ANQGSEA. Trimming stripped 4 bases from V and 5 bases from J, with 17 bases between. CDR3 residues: CSVGRQGLATGELFF. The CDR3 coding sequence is TGCAGCGTTGGCCGGCAGGGGCTAGCTACCGGGGAGCTGTTTTTT.

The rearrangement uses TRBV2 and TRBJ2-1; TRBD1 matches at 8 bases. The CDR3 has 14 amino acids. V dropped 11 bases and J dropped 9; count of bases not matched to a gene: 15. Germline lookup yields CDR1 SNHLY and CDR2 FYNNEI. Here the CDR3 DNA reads TGTGCCTCCATGGTGGACAGGGCGGAGGGTGAGCAGTTCTTC. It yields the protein CASMVDRAEGEQFF. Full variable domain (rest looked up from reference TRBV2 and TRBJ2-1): EPEVTQTPSHQVTQMGQEVILRCVPISNHLYFYWYRQILGQKVEFLVSFYNNEISEKSEIFDDQFSVERPDGSNFTLKIRSTKLEDSAMYFCASMVDRAEGEQFFGPGTRLTVL.

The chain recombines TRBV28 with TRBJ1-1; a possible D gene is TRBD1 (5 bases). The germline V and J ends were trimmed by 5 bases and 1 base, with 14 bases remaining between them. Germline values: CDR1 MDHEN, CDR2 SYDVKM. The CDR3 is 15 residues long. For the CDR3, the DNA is TGTGCCAGCAGTGGCCCGGGGCAGGGGAACACTGAAGCTTTCTTT. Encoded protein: CASSGPGQGNTEAFF.

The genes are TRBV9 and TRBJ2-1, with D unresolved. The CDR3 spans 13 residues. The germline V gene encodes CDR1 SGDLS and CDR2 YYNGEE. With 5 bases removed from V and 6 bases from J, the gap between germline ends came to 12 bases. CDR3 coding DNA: TGTGCCAGCAGTCTATCGATCGGCAATGAGCAGTTCTTC. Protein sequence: CASSLSIGNEQFF.

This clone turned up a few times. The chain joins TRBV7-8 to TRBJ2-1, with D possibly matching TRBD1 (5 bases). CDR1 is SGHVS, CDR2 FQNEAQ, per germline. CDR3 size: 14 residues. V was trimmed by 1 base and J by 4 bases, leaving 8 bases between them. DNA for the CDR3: TGTGCCAGCAGCTTAGATCAGGGATACAATGAGCAGTTCTTC. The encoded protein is CASSLDQGYNEQFF.

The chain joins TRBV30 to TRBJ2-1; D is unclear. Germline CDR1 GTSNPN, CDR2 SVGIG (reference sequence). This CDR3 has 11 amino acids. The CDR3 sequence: CALFPRSNPFF. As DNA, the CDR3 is TGTGCTTTATTTCCTCGCTCCAACCCGTTCTTC.